This passage covers 4 T cell receptor beta chains from one sample sequenced in a study of CD8 T cells in ankylosing spondylitis. In TCRdb, the 5' RACE reads were re-called with MiXCR into one record per CDR3 protein. The sample contains 150,000 to 200,000 distinct CDR3 sequences, under 14% of which appear only once. Sequencing input: blood, either unsorted or a sorted T cell fraction (not recorded which). The receptor set was obtained from a male donor with ankylosing spondylitis or in good health (not recorded which).

This clonotype came up many times. This chain uses TRBV6-5 with TRBJ1-5; D gene ambiguous. This CDR3 is 15 amino acids long. V was clipped by 6 bases and J by 2 bases, with 14 bases between them. Germline-derived CDR1 and CDR2 are MNHEY and SVGAGI. The CDR3 bases are TGTGCCAGCAGCAACTCGAACGCGGGCAATCAGCCCCAGCATTTT. This gives the protein CASSNSNAGNQPQHF.

This clonotype was seen at least ten times. V and J are TRBV20-1 and TRBJ1-1, with 7 nucleotides matching TRBD1. Germline assignment: CDR1 DFQATT and CDR2 SNEGSKA (reference sequence). The CDR3 runs to 14 residues. V shed 6 bases, J shed 2 bases, and the junction held 9 bases outside the gene matches. The CDR3 DNA follows: TGCAGTGCCCCAGTGCAGGGGGTAAACACTGAAGCTTTCTTT. It specifies CSAPVQGVNTEAFF.

There are many counts of this clonotype. V gene TRBV20-1 combines with J gene TRBJ1-4; 8 bases map to TRBD1. This CDR3 region has 12 residues. Trimming removed 3 bases from V and 13 bases from J; junction bases left unmatched: 7. The V gene's germline CDR1 is DFQATT and CDR2 SNEGSKA (reference sequence). The CDR3 coding sequence is TGCAGTGCTAGGGGAGTCGGGACAGGACTGTTTTTT. Protein sequence: CSARGVGTGLFF.

The chain combines TRBV18 with TRBJ2-1; possibly TRBD1 for D (6 bases). The CDR3 is made up of 13 amino acids. V lost 3 bases, J lost 11 bases, and 14 bases lay in between. Germline CDR1 and CDR2: KGHSH and LQKENI. CDR3 DNA sequence: TGTGCCAGCTCACCCTTACAACAGGGCCAGCAGTTCTTC. Amino acids: CASSPLQQGQQFF.